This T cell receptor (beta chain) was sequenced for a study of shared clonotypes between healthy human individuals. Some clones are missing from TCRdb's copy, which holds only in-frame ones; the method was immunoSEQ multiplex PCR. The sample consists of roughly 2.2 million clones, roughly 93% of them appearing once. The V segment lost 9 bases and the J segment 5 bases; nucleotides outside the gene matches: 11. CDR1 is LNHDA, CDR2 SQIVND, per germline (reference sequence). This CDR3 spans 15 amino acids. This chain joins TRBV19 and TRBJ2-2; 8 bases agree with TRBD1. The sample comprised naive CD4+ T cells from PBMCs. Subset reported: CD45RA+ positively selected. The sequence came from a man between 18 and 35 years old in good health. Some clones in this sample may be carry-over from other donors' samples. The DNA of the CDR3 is TGTGCCAGCAAATGGACAGGGCGTGGGACCGGGGAGCTGTTTTTT. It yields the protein CASKWTGRGTGELFF.